Included here is one T cell receptor (beta chain) sequence, with context. Its antigen is still unknown. Nothing much larger sits one base from this clone, and base qualities are not available. This entry comes from a study of blood T cell repertoires in COVID-19 (dated by TCRdb to the early 2020s). As for the study more broadly: Samples covering the acute and convalescent phases of COVID-19 were provided by collaborators in the United States, Italy and Spain. The dataset comprised deeply sampled blood TCRbeta repertoires from subjects exposed to, actively infected with, or recovered from COVID-19. Where HLA class I and class II types were available, the types were taken from metadata supplied by the sample provider, not from assay-based typing. The prospective study material was composed of cDNA or gDNA derived from T cells, B-cell-depleted T cells, or PBMCs. The repertoires were released in a freely available public database intended as a resource for research on the immune response to SARS-CoV-2. Samples were obtained from the ongoing ImmuneRACE study (first 160 participants) and from approximately 1,200 subjects provided by 6 global collaborators. The sample metadata nearly always contained a de-identified subject ID, COVID-19 status, age in years and sex.

The germline V gene encodes CDR1 SQVTM and CDR2 ANQGSEA. From cysteine to phenylalanine, the CDR3 is 13 amino acids long. Only CDR3 DNA remains: 39 bases, in frame from the first base. At the junction V is shortened by 2 bases and J by 2 bases, with 9 bases in between. TCRbeta CDR3 regions were amplified from genomic DNA by means of the immunoSEQ Assay, a bias-controlled multiplex PCR. The source study handled its data this way. The number of nucleated cells in each sample was estimated from the amplification of reference gene primers within the assay. To quantify the absolute abundance of each unique TCRbeta CDR3 rearrangement, sequence reads were collapsed and filtered. For each sample, productive Simpson clonality was calculated as the square root of Simpson's diversity index over productive rearrangements. Not all clones reach the TCRdb copy of this immuneACCESS table, which keeps in-frame sequences only. Checked studies attribute under half of the gap to unresolved V genes and leave the rest unexplained. The V and J calls and clone size are taken from that table; D and trimming were inferred from the DNA. In all, the sample holds under 350,000 clones, and about 85% of those were seen once. The ten most abundant clones make up 10% to 15% of the sample.

Summary of the overall study and its limitations: How much clinical and demographic metadata was included differed by source and by participant, and the metadata was provided uncurated.

Each collaborating institution followed its own protocols to collect whole blood in K2EDTA tubes. For TCRbeta analysis, collaborators shipped samples in one of three forms: frozen whole blood, isolated PBMCs, or DNA extracted from either of those sample types. The sequenced material came from peripheral blood. The source of this sequence is a human donor in a cohort sampled during active COVID-19. The chain is made from TRBV29-1 and TRBJ2-5, with the D gene not confidently named. The nucleotide sequence is given as TGCAGCGTTGAACTAAGATTGCAAGAGACCCAGTACTTC. This gives the protein CSVELRLQETQYF.